This T cell receptor beta chain appears in the sequencing data of a study of Ad26.COV2.S vaccination and SARS-CoV-2 variants. Findings of the study overall: Substantial post-vaccination breadth of spike-specific CD8+ and CD4+ T cell responses was reported.

As to treatment: some 19 received Ad26.COV2.S at low or high dose, single or two shots; 5 received placebo; per-sample allocation not given. The study sampled participants on day 63 after the first vaccine or placebo injection. The table came from immunoSEQ multiplex PCR; TCRdb's copy has only in-frame clones and leaves some out. The repertoire includes over 200,000 clones, around 89% of them detected once, and around a tenth sits in the top ten. Remarks on this clone: Its antigen is as yet unknown.

V lost 6 bases to trimming and J lost 4 bases, with 11 bases between them. CDR3 length: 13 amino acids. The material sequenced was peripheral blood, taken in a trial of Ad26.COV2.S vaccine versus placebo. The TCR was taken from a person aged 18-65 years who received the Ad26.COV2.S COVID-19 vaccine or a placebo. V usage is TRBV23-1 and J usage is TRBJ2-3, with a tentative D call TRBD1 (6 bases). TRBV23-1 is treated as an ORF (open reading frame) with a function not yet certain. This chain's CDR3 is CASSTDSADTQYF. The CDR3 DNA follows: TGCGCCAGCAGCACGGACAGCGCAGATACGCAGTATTTT.